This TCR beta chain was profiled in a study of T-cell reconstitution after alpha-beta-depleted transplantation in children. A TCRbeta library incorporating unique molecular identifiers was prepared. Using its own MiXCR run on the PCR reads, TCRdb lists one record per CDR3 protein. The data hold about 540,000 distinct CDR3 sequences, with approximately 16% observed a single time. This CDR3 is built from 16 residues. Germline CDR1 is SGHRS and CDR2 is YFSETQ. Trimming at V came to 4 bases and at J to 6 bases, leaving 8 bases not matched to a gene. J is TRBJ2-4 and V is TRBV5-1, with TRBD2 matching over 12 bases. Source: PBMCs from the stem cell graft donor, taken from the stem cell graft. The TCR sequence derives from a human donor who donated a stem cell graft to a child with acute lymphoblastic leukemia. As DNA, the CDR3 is TGCGCCAGCAGCGCTAGCGGGAGGGCCCTCGGAAACATTCAGTACTTC. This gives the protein CASSASGRALGNIQYF.